The entry below describes one T cell receptor beta chain. What it binds is not known. The authors reverse transcribed roughly 0.5 to 1 ug RNA with random hexamers. TCRdb called the immunoSEQ multiplex PCR reads again in MiXCR, with one record for every CDR3 protein. This sample yields approximately 200,000 distinct CDR3 sequences, of which roughly 94% are seen a single time; approximately 0.08% belongs to the top ten. CD8+ and CD4+ T cells taken from blood had their TCR beta sequenced. Purification of the CD8+ and CD4+ T cells relied on negative isolation, and TEMRA cells underwent FACS enrichment. The sample originates from a study of CD8 T cells in Susac syndrome. Trimming cost V 1 base and J 1 base, with 12 bases left between them. The CDR3 loop spans 15 amino acids. CDR1 is DFQATT and CDR2 is SNEGSKA in the germline V gene (reference sequence). Broader study findings: As the study acknowledged, the number of individuals who were part of its TCR sequencing and HLA analysis was relatively small.

The source of this sequence is a human donor with multiple sclerosis. Sequencing was done on a sample of CD4+ T cells from PBMCs. This sequence joins TRBV20-1 and TRBJ2-3; no definite D call. The CDR3 coding sequence is TGCAGTGCTAGAGGTTTCGTCAGACGCACAGATACGCAGTATTTT. This sequence encodes CSARGFVRRTDTQYF.